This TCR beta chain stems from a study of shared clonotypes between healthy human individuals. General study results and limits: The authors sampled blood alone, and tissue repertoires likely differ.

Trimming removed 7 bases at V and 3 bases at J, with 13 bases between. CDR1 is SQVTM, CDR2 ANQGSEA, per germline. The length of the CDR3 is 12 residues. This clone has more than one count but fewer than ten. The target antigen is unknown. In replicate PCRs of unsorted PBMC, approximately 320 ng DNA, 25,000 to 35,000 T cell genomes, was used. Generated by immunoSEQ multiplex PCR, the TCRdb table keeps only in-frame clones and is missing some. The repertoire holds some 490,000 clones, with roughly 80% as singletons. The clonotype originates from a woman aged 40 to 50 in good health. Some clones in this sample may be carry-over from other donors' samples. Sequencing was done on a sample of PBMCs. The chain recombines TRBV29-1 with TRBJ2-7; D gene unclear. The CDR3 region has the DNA TGCAGCGGAGGATACGGACGCTACGAGCAGTACTTC. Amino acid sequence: CSGGYGRYEQYF.